The clone carrying this T cell receptor beta chain was counted ten times or more. Its cognate antigen is unknown. The sample comes from a study of blood T cells in healthy people across ages. General observations from the study: Greater diversity and more naive CD4+ cells were seen in long-lived donors than in aged donors. Significant beta diversity loss was already apparent by age 40, declining roughly linearly.

Germline loops: CDR1 SGHDT, CDR2 YYEEEE. The ends were cut back, 0 bases at V and 9 bases at J, with 13 bases in the middle. This CDR3 region has 14 residues. Donors each provided 7.5 to 10 milliliters of peripheral blood. A second about 7 to 12 cycle PCR used barcoded and J-beta primers. Using its own MiXCR run on the 5' RACE reads, TCRdb lists one record per CDR3 protein. The sample has about 640,000 distinct CDR3 sequences; under 70% are singletons. The source is a man between 60 and 70 years old in good health. V usage is TRBV5-6 and J usage is TRBJ2-4; perhaps D is TRBD1 or TRBD2 (5 bases each). The sample taken for sequencing was blood. The CDR3 here is CASSLGLAGSIQYF. In nucleotides, the CDR3 is TGTGCCAGCAGCTTGGGGCTAGCAGGGTCCATTCAGTACTTC.